This TCR beta chain was sequenced during a study of shared clonotypes between healthy human individuals (dated by TCRdb to about 2020). About the study as a whole: The cohort comprised a couple of women and a few men aged 18 to 49 years. Leukapheresis yielded between about 0.94 and 8.9 billion PBMCs per donor. Blood TCR repertoires of a handful of healthy adults were deeply sequenced to estimate repertoire size and the extent of clonotype sharing between individuals. Different laboratories and diverse techniques were used to prepare libraries and sequence TCR repertoires, to increase sequencing depth and limit assay-specific biases. For each donor, CD4 naive and CD4 memory were each given three plates, CD8 naive was given two plates, and CD8 memory was given one plate.

The donors were healthy, HIV-negative adults who had no recently reported acute infections or vaccinations. Only Caucasian adults living in Nashville, Tennessee, USA were represented among the donors. CD4+ T cells were enriched by magnetic negative selection, after which naive cells were positively selected on CD45RA and the negative fraction was taken as the memory subset. After blood collection by leukapheresis, PBMCs were isolated using Ficoll-Histopaque density gradient centrifugation and then cryopreserved in the vapor phase of liquid nitrogen. Analytical flow cytometry was used to check the purity and quantity of each magnetically sorted T cell population. Each sorted fraction had its genomic DNA isolated and then quantified by UV absorbance on a Nanodrop 2000c. Of note for this clone: Its antigen has not been determined. Within one base of it there is no much larger clone, and no base qualities were kept.

The research as a whole found: Based on pairwise subsampling, the degree of clonotype sharing among donors was expected to be affected by sequencing depth. The small number of donors limited the genetic and exposure-history diversity represented. Sharing across a handful of donors was observed for around 5% of naive CD4, 3.5% of naive CD8, about 2.5% of memory CD4, and roughly 0.43% of memory CD8 clonotypes. Sampling was restricted to blood, and TCR repertoires in tissue are likely to differ from TCR repertoires in blood. Estimated clonotype richness was generally larger for naive than for memory subsets. Rarefaction of sorted-subset datasets indicated incomplete sequencing despite the large sequencing depth. Compared with non-shared clonotypes, clonotypes shared by all four sorted-subset donors had higher generation probabilities.

TCR CDR3 regions were amplified from genomic DNA by multiplex PCR using the deep immunoSEQ assay. For each cell subset, the extracted genomic DNA was distributed evenly across all wells of several immunoSEQ 96-well plates, and each plate served as one replicate. For sorted subsets, each replicate PCR was loaded with 200 ng genomic DNA, equivalent to 25,000 to 30,000 T cell genomes. Purified libraries were measured with a Qubit 3.0 fluorometer, size-checked on a Bioanalyzer 2100, and measured again with the KAPA Library Quantification kit. Every immunoSEQ 96-well plate was sequenced on a separate single-read 150-cycle Illumina NextSeq 550 flow cell. Per the original workflow: Because only junctional sequences without quality scores were contained in the immunoSEQ output, filtering matching that applied to full-length reads could not be performed. Sequences were annotated with PyIR, a Python wrapper for IgBLAST v1.9, and V/J genes and CDR3 were assigned using IMGT germline references. Reads with weak V/J assignments (E-value above 1e-6), missing CDR3, stop codons, out-of-frame junctions, or ambiguous translated residues were removed. V3J clonotypes were defined by identical inferred V gene, J gene, and CDR3 amino acid sequence. Percentage overlap between repertoires was computed as shared unique clonotypes divided by the size of the smaller repertoire. Richness of each repertoire was evaluated using RTK rarefaction, the Chao1 estimator, and Recon v2.1 estimates of unobserved clonotypes. For all TCRbeta clonotypes obtained by the gDNA method from several donors, generation probabilities were computed with OLGA. This immuneACCESS table, as held by TCRdb, lists in-frame sequences with V and J called but not all clones. Of the missing ones, under half trace to an unresolved V gene in checked studies; the others have no known cause. The V and J calls and clone size are taken from that table; D and trimming were inferred from the DNA. The sample records 190,000 or so clones, about 66% of which are singletons. The ten top clones hold 10% of the sample.

Its CDR3 holds 17 amino acids, cysteine through phenylalanine. The kept DNA is CDR3 alone, 51 bases in frame from the first base. V and J are truncated by 0 bases and 2 bases respectively, leaving an intervening sequence of 15 bases. The CDR1 and CDR2 encoded by the germline V gene are KGHSH and LQKENI. Input material: memory CD4+ T cells sorted from blood. The cell subset or site label corresponds to: CD45RA-negative fraction. The chain is made from TRBV18 and TRBJ2-3; TRBD1 might be the D gene, on 7 matching bases. The sequence was obtained from a man aged 30-40 years in good health. The CDR3 region has the sequence CASSPPWQGGLTDTQYF. In nucleotides, the sequence is TGTGCCAGCTCACCACCTTGGCAGGGGGGACTCACAGATACGCAGTATTTT. Extended through the reference TRBV18 and TRBJ2-3 proteins, this CDR3 yields the full variable domain: NAGVMQNPRHLVRRRGQEARLRCSPMKGHSHVYWYRQLPEEGLKFMVYLQKENIIDESGMPKERFSAEFPKEGPSILRIQQVVRGDSAAYFCASSPPWQGGLTDTQYFGPGTRLTVL.